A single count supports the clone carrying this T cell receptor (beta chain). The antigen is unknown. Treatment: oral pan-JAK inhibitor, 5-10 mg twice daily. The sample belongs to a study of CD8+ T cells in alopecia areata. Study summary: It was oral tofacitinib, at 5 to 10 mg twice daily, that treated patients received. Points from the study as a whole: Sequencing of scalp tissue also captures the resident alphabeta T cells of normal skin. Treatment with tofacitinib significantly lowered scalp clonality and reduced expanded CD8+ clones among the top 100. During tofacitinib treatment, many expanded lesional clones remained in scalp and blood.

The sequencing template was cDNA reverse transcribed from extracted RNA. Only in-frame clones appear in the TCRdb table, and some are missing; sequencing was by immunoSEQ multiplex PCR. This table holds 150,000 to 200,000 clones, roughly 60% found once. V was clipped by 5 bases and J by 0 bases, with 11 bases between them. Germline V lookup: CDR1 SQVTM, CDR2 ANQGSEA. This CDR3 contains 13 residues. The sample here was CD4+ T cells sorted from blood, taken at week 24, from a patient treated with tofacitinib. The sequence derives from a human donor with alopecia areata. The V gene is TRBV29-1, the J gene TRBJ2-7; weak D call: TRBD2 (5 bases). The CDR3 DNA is TGCAGCGTTCGAGGGATGAGCTCCTACGAGCAGTACTTC. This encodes CSVRGMSSYEQYF.